This TCR beta chain was recorded in a study of T cells after posttransplantation cyclophosphamide. This clone has ten or more counts. Its specificity is not known. Notes on the study in general: Later blood repertoires were often dominated by clones from the donor CD8+ memory compartment. Skin or GI-infiltrating T cells shared few TRB sequences with blood. Recipient CMV seropositivity and CMV reactivation strongly tracked TRB clonality.

Profiled with immunoSEQ multiplex PCR; TCRdb holds only in-frame clones, not every one. The data show 12,000 or so clones, with none appearing a single time. Cyclophosphamide on days +3 and +4 followed busulfan-fludarabine conditioning and a marrow graft. This specimen consisted of PBMCs, obtained after allogeneic stem cell transplant with posttransplant cyclophosphamide. This sequence originates from a female patient in her 40s who received an allogeneic stem cell transplant from a related donor, was CMV-positive, and had acute GVHD only. Some of the T cells may derive from the graft donor.

The chain's CDR3 is CASSLDRENTEAFF. As DNA, the CDR3 is TGTGCCAGCAGCTTGGACAGGGAGAACACTGAAGCTTTCTTT. The chain recombines TRBV5-4 with TRBJ1-1; perhaps TRBD1 as D (6 bases). This CDR3 comprises 14 residues. V was trimmed by 0 bases and J by 1 base, leaving 7 bases between them. Germline V gene lookup returns CDR1 SGHNT and CDR2 YYREEE (reference sequence).